The clone carrying this TCR beta chain was seen more than once but under ten times. What it binds is not known. This entry is derived from a study of T-cell memory formation after mild COVID-19. TCRdb re-derived calls from the 5' RACE reads in MiXCR, one entry per CDR3 protein. The data contain 200,000 or so distinct CDR3 sequences, approximately 10% of them singletons. Study-wide results and caveats: The second-wave clones peaking on day 37 were not confirmed as SARS-CoV-2-specific. The study found balanced CD4/CD8 in clones contracting day 15 to 85 and a CD4+ lean in later expanders.

The CDR3 runs to 14 residues. The germline V and J ends were trimmed by 1 base and 7 bases, with 13 bases remaining between them. Germline V gene lookup returns CDR1 SEHNR and CDR2 FQNEAQ (reference sequence). Sequenced: PBMCs or a T cell subset sorted from them (not recorded which). This TCR was sampled from a man younger than 30 who had mild COVID-19 (a few samples of this study predate the infection). Cell type and time point are not known. This chain links TRBV7-9 with TRBJ1-2; no clear D. The CDR3 DNA follows: TGTGCCAGCAGCTTAGTCGGGCTCTTGCGTGGCTACACCTTC. Its translation: CASSLVGLLRGYTF.